A selection of T cell receptor beta chains follows, all from one sample in a study of blood T cell repertoires in COVID-19. Generated by immunoSEQ multiplex PCR, the TCRdb table keeps only in-frame clones and is missing some. The data hold roughly 200,000 clones, with about nine tenths observed a single time. Source material: peripheral blood. Every receptor here comes from a man in his 70s with acute or convalescent COVID-19. CDR3s include the opening cysteine and the closing phenylalanine or tryptophan. Fields, in order: V gene, J gene, clone size, D gene, CDR3 protein, CDR3 DNA. A D gene is named only where the DNA matches it firmly. Size tells how often a clone was seen (once, few, many) or the class of an expanded clone, and some rows leave it out.

v_call: TRBV3-1/TRBV3-2; j_call: TRBJ2-7; clone_size: NA; d_call: TRBD1; cdr3_aa: CASSSRGLSEQYF; cdr3_nt: TGTGCCTCTAGTAGCAGGGGGCTAAGCGAGCAGTACTTC
v_call: TRBV25-1; j_call: TRBJ2-2; clone_size: NA; d_call: NA; cdr3_aa: CASSPKLRGSDTGELFF; cdr3_nt: TGTGCCAGCAGTCCTAAATTAAGGGGATCGGACACCGGGGAGCTGTTTTTT
v_call: TRBV7-3; j_call: TRBJ2-1; clone_size: NA; d_call: NA; cdr3_aa: CASSLMGGNEQFF; cdr3_nt: TGTGCCAGCAGCTTAATGGGGGGCAATGAGCAGTTCTTC
v_call: TRBV20-1; j_call: TRBJ2-7; clone_size: NA; d_call: NA; cdr3_aa: CSASQDSSYEQYF; cdr3_nt: TGCAGTGCTAGTCAGGACAGCAGCTACGAGCAGTACTTC
v_call: TRBV7-6; j_call: TRBJ2-5; clone_size: NA; d_call: NA; cdr3_aa: CASQQGRQTQYF; cdr3_nt: TGTGCCAGCCAACAGGGCCGGCAGACCCAGTACTTC
v_call: TRBV12-3/TRBV12-4; j_call: TRBJ1-2; clone_size: few; d_call: NA; cdr3_aa: CASSHDRRYGYTF; cdr3_nt: TGTGCCAGCAGCCACGACAGGCGCTATGGCTACACCTTC
v_call: TRBV28; j_call: TRBJ1-2; clone_size: NA; d_call: NA; cdr3_aa: CASSLVGPSFNYGYTF; cdr3_nt: TGTGCCAGCAGTTTAGTGGGGCCCAGCTTTAACTATGGCTACACCTTC
v_call: TRBV27; j_call: TRBJ2-1; clone_size: NA; d_call: NA; cdr3_aa: CASSLSTLGVFYNEQFF; cdr3_nt: TGTGCCAGCAGTTTATCGACCCTAGGGGTCTTTTACAATGAGCAGTTCTTC
v_call: TRBV5-4; j_call: TRBJ2-2; clone_size: once; d_call: NA; cdr3_aa: CASSGRSGSPPGELFF; cdr3_nt: TGTGCCAGCAGCGGGAGGTCGGGGAGCCCTCCCGGGGAGCTGTTTTTT
v_call: TRBV25-1; j_call: TRBJ2-3; clone_size: once; d_call: NA; cdr3_aa: CASRLGTVSTDTQYF; cdr3_nt: TGTGCCAGCAGGCTCGGGACTGTAAGCACAGATACGCAGTATTTT
v_call: TRBV7-2; j_call: TRBJ2-5; clone_size: NA; d_call: TRBD2; cdr3_aa: CASSLLAGWETQYF; cdr3_nt: TGTGCCAGCAGCTTACTAGCGGGTTGGGAGACCCAGTACTTC
v_call: TRBV5-1; j_call: TRBJ2-1; clone_size: NA; d_call: TRBD2; cdr3_aa: CASSLTSVYNEQFF; cdr3_nt: TGCGCCAGCAGCTTGACTAGCGTTTACAATGAGCAGTTCTTC
v_call: TRBV9; j_call: TRBJ2-3; clone_size: few; d_call: NA; cdr3_aa: CASSPPGLQRVNTQYF; cdr3_nt: TGTGCCAGCAGCCCTCCGGGACTCCAGAGGGTAAATACGCAGTATTTT
v_call: TRBV18; j_call: TRBJ1-2; clone_size: NA; d_call: TRBD1; cdr3_aa: CASSPNRDRVGYTF; cdr3_nt: TGTGCCAGCTCACCCAACCGGGACAGGGTTGGCTACACCTTC
v_call: TRBV6-6; j_call: TRBJ2-5; clone_size: once; d_call: TRBD2; cdr3_aa: CASSYPGGQETQYF; cdr3_nt: TGTGCCAGCAGTTACCCGGGAGGCCAAGAGACCCAGTACTTC
v_call: TRBV10-3; j_call: TRBJ2-2; clone_size: NA; d_call: NA; cdr3_aa: CAISVRGRNTGELFF; cdr3_nt: TGTGCCATCAGTGTACGGGGGAGGAACACCGGGGAGCTGTTTTTT
v_call: TRBV3-1/TRBV3-2; j_call: TRBJ2-2; clone_size: once; d_call: NA; cdr3_aa: CASSLTDTGELFF; cdr3_nt: TGTGCCAGCAGCCTCACGGACACCGGGGAGCTGTTTTTT
v_call: TRBV28; j_call: TRBJ1-2; clone_size: once; d_call: NA; cdr3_aa: CASSLLIRPPIYGYTF; cdr3_nt: TGTGCCAGCAGTTTACTCATCAGGCCCCCCATCTATGGCTACACCTTC
v_call: TRBV7-8; j_call: TRBJ2-3; clone_size: NA; d_call: TRBD2; cdr3_aa: CASSFRASGSVDTQYF; cdr3_nt: TGTGCCAGCAGCTTCCGTGCTAGCGGGAGTGTAGATACGCAGTATTTT
v_call: TRBV28; j_call: TRBJ1-2; clone_size: NA; d_call: NA; cdr3_aa: CASSPPGGREGYTF; cdr3_nt: TGTGCCAGCAGTCCCCCCGGGGGGCGGGAGGGCTACACCTTC
v_call: TRBV27; j_call: TRBJ2-7; clone_size: many; d_call: NA; cdr3_aa: CASSLTPGLTYEQYF; cdr3_nt: TGTGCCAGCAGTCTCACCCCAGGCCTGACCTACGAGCAGTACTTC
v_call: TRBV7-6; j_call: TRBJ2-1; clone_size: NA; d_call: NA; cdr3_aa: CASSPREGGYEQFF; cdr3_nt: TGTGCCAGCAGCCCGAGGGAGGGGGGCTATGAGCAGTTCTTC
v_call: TRBV3-1/TRBV3-2; j_call: TRBJ2-7; clone_size: NA; d_call: NA; cdr3_aa: CASSQGGSGPYEQYF; cdr3_nt: TGTGCCAGCAGCCAAGGTGGTAGCGGACCCTACGAGCAGTACTTC
v_call: TRBV5-8; j_call: TRBJ2-3; clone_size: NA; d_call: TRBD1; cdr3_aa: CASSRGTGVMDTQYF; cdr3_nt: TGTGCCAGCAGCCGGGGGACAGGAGTAATGGATACGCAGTATTTT
v_call: TRBV9; j_call: TRBJ2-5; clone_size: NA; d_call: TRBD1; cdr3_aa: CASSVVWDRGETQYF; cdr3_nt: TGTGCCAGCAGCGTAGTTTGGGACAGGGGAGAGACCCAGTACTTC
v_call: TRBV19; j_call: TRBJ1-1; clone_size: NA; d_call: TRBD1; cdr3_aa: CASSVLDRGITEAFF; cdr3_nt: TGTGCCAGTAGTGTCTTAGACAGGGGAATAACTGAAGCTTTCTTT
v_call: TRBV11-2; j_call: TRBJ1-1; clone_size: NA; d_call: NA; cdr3_aa: CASSLTPAGAEAFF; cdr3_nt: TGTGCCAGCAGCTTAACCCCTGCGGGCGCTGAAGCTTTCTTT
v_call: TRBV19; j_call: TRBJ1-1; clone_size: NA; d_call: NA; cdr3_aa: CASGGWRGINTEAFF; cdr3_nt: TGTGCCAGTGGAGGGTGGAGAGGAATAAACACTGAAGCTTTCTTT
v_call: TRBV6-2/TRBV6-3; j_call: TRBJ2-7; clone_size: NA; d_call: TRBD2; cdr3_aa: CASSYVAGGYEQYF; cdr3_nt: TGTGCCAGCAGTTACGTTGCGGGAGGGTACGAGCAGTACTTC
v_call: TRBV18; j_call: TRBJ2-7; clone_size: NA; d_call: TRBD2; cdr3_aa: CASSPGTSGEQYF; cdr3_nt: TGTGCCAGCTCACCTGGGACTAGTGGCGAGCAGTACTTC
v_call: TRBV19; j_call: TRBJ2-5; clone_size: once; d_call: TRBD2; cdr3_aa: CASSIGLAGVETQYF; cdr3_nt: TGTGCCAGTAGTATAGGACTAGCGGGAGTGGAGACCCAGTACTTC
v_call: TRBV7-9; j_call: TRBJ1-5; clone_size: NA; d_call: TRBD1; cdr3_aa: CASSLTGTHQPQHF; cdr3_nt: TGTGCCAGCAGCTTGACAGGGACACATCAGCCCCAGCATTTT
v_call: TRBV7-9; j_call: TRBJ2-1; clone_size: NA; d_call: NA; cdr3_aa: CASAGRDFHNEQFF; cdr3_nt: TGTGCCAGCGCGGGGCGGGACTTTCACAATGAGCAGTTCTTC
v_call: TRBV27; j_call: TRBJ1-5; clone_size: NA; d_call: NA; cdr3_aa: CASSLVQGNQPQHF; cdr3_nt: TGTGCCAGCAGTTTAGTTCAGGGGAATCAGCCCCAGCATTTT
v_call: TRBV5-5; j_call: TRBJ2-7; clone_size: NA; d_call: NA; cdr3_aa: CASSLIPGNYEQYF; cdr3_nt: TGTGCCAGCAGCTTGATTCCAGGGAACTACGAGCAGTACTTC
v_call: TRBV5-1; j_call: TRBJ2-1; clone_size: NA; d_call: NA; cdr3_aa: CASRRLENYNEQFF; cdr3_nt: TGCGCCAGCAGACGGCTAGAAAACTACAATGAGCAGTTCTTC